The clone carrying this T cell receptor beta chain was seen more than once but under ten times. Assay: immunoSEQ multiplex PCR; the TCRdb copy retains only in-frame clones and omits some. The top ten hold approximately 0.97% of the sample, which has roughly 380,000 clones, roughly 90% seen once. The participants were between 18 and 89 years old and came from under 25 US areas. Exposed study participants had met a COVID-19 case within 2 weeks before entry. CDR1 GTSNPN and CDR2 SVGIG come from the germline V gene (reference sequence). The V end was cut by 4 bases, the J end by 2 bases, with 14 bases between. The CDR3 loop spans 14 amino acids. This specimen belongs to a study of blood T cell repertoires in COVID-19. Turning to the study itself: Spain, Italy and the United States supplied samples that represented acute and convalescent COVID-19.

This TCR was recovered from a woman aged 30 to 39 who had been exposed to COVID-19. Material: PBMCs or T cells enriched from blood (not recorded which). This rearrangement joins TRBV30 to TRBJ1-2; TRBD1 might be the D (6 bases). The CDR3 region is CAWTPGQRNYGYTF. The CDR3 bases are TGTGCCTGGACCCCGGGACAACGAAACTATGGCTACACCTTC.